What follows are 9 T cell receptor beta chains derived from one specimen sequenced in a study of T cell responses to AZD1222 COVID-19 vaccine. Clones were sequenced by immunoSEQ multiplex PCR, and TCRdb holds only the in-frame ones, with some missing. The table shows 120,000 to 150,000 clones, with roughly 90% occurring only once. Material: peripheral blood, obtained on day 0 of AZD1222 vaccination. The receptors stem from an adult in good health.

This clone was seen a single time. This chain uses TRBV5-1 with TRBJ2-5, with 7 nucleotides matching TRBD2. The CDR3 contains 19 residues. The junction had 20 bases not matched to a gene; V was cut back by 3 bases and J by 3 bases. Looked up from germline, CDR1 is SGHRS and CDR2 is YFSETQ. The CDR3 coding sequence is TGCGCCAGCAGCTCACGAATTAGACCGGGACTACACCTAGAAGAGACCCAGTACTTC. The encoded protein is CASSSRIRPGLHLEETQYF.

This clone was seen only a few times. The V gene is TRBV7-6, the J gene TRBJ2-3; D perhaps matches TRBD2 (6 bases). CDR1 SGHVS and CDR2 FNYEAQ come from the germline V gene. There are 15 residues in the CDR3. Deletions cut 1 base from V and 1 base from J, with 9 bases between. In nucleotides, the CDR3 is TGTGCCAGCAGCTTAGGCCCTAGCGGCACAGATACGCAGTATTTT. Translated: CASSLGPSGTDTQYF. Drawing the rest from reference TRBV7-6 and TRBJ2-3, the complete variable domain is GAGVSQSPRYKVTKRGQDVALRCDPISGHVSLYWYRQALGQGPEFLTYFNYEAQQDKSGLPNDRFSAERPEGSISTLTIQRTEQRDSAMYRCASSLGPSGTDTQYFGPGTRLTVL.

This chain connects TRBV7-2 to TRBJ1-5, with 9 bases lining up with TRBD1. The CDR3 is 15 amino acids. Per germline, CDR1 SGHTA and CDR2 FQGNSA. Trimming removed 1 base from V and 5 bases from J; junction bases left unmatched: 3. This CDR3 reads CASSLVGQGDQPQHF. The CDR3 bases are TGTGCCAGCAGCTTAGTGGGACAGGGCGATCAGCCCCAGCATTTT.

This rearrangement joins TRBV5-5 to TRBJ1-6; 10 bases are shared with TRBD1. After removal of 5 bases from V and 10 bases from J, the junction contained 9 bases not matched to a gene. The CDR3 is made up of 15 amino acids. The germline V gene encodes CDR1 SGHKS and CDR2 YYEKEE (reference sequence). The CDR3, as DNA: TGTGCCAGCAGATGGACAGGGGGTTCAGGGTCACCCCTCCACTTT. Residues: CASRWTGGSGSPLHF.

The chain links TRBV12-3 or TRBV12-4 to TRBJ1-6; 7 positions agree with TRBD1. The CDR3 loop spans 12 amino acids. J was trimmed by 9 bases and V by 6 bases; bases with no gene match: 2. CDR3 bases: TGTGCCAGCAGCGACAGGGTTTCACCCCTCCACTTT. This sequence encodes CASSDRVSPLHF.

The V and J genes are TRBV28 and TRBJ2-7; 10 bases match TRBD2. There are 16 residues in the CDR3. V trimming: 0 bases; J trimming: 0 bases; junction bases outside the gene matches: 2. Germline V CDR1 and CDR2: MDHEN, SYDVKM. The CDR3, as DNA: TGTGCCAGCAGTTTATGGGCTAGCGGGAGCTCCTACGAGCAGTACTTC. Protein: CASSLWASGSSYEQYF.

This clone showed up just a few times. J is TRBJ2-4 and V is TRBV9; 12 nucleotides line up with TRBD1. The ends lost 2 bases at V and 8 bases at J; junction bases unmatched: 2. The CDR3 is made up of 14 amino acids. Germline loops: CDR1 SGDLS, CDR2 YYNGEE. The CDR3 protein is CASSVGQGAYIQYF. In DNA form, the CDR3 reads TGTGCCAGCAGCGTGGGACAGGGGGCGTACATTCAGTACTTC.

The chain employs TRBV28 and TRBJ2-7, with a possible D match to TRBD2 (6 bases). Germline loops: CDR1 MDHEN, CDR2 SYDVKM. V dropped 6 bases and J dropped 7 bases, with 16 bases sitting between them. This CDR3 is built from 13 residues. The CDR3 nucleotides read TGTGCCAGCAGACTCACAGGAGCGGGTGAGCAGTACTTC. Its translation is CASRLTGAGEQYF.

The rearrangement links TRBV5-1 to TRBJ2-7; 9 nucleotides match TRBD1. With V trimmed by 2 bases and J by 2 bases, 5 bases remained unmatched. This CDR3 is 15 amino acids long. CDR1 and CDR2 (germline): SGHRS, YFSETQ. Here the CDR3 DNA reads TGCGCCAGCAGCTTTGAGGGACAGGGACCCTACGAGCAGTACTTC. This sequence encodes CASSFEGQGPYEQYF.